Listed below are T cell receptor beta chains from one sample, sequenced in a study of sequential checkpoint blockade in melanoma. TCRdb's copy holds only in-frame clones and misses some; the assay was immunoSEQ multiplex PCR. The table lists 40,000 or so clones, 80% to 90% of them singletons. The sequencing here drew on CD8+ T cells sorted from blood (inferred from file names), taken from a patient given nivolumab and ipilimumab in sequence. These receptors all stem from a human donor with melanoma. Each CDR3 is given with its conserved first and last residue. D genes are given only for firm matches. A row's size may be missing; if present it is once, few, many or a size class.

TRBJ2-5 | . | TRBV6-5 | TRBD2 | TGTGCCAGCAGTTACTCCCTACTAGCGGGGGCTGGGGAGCAGTACTTC | CASSYSLLAGAGEQYF
TRBJ2-7 | few | TRBV25-1 | . | TGTGCCAGCAGTGAATATGAAGGGGGCGAGCAGTACTTC | CASSEYEGGEQYF
TRBJ2-4 | . | TRBV7-6 | TRBD1 | TGTGCCAGCAGCTCGGGACAGGGGGCCAAAAACATTCAGTACTTC | CASSSGQGAKNIQYF
TRBJ2-1 | . | TRBV7-9 | . | TGTGCCAGCAGCTTAAGTCCCGGGTACAATGAGCAGTTCTTC | CASSLSPGYNEQFF
TRBJ2-7 | . | TRBV4-2 | TRBD1 | TGTGCCAGCAGCCAAGCGTATCGTACAGGGGGCCACGAGCAGTACTTC | CASSQAYRTGGHEQYF
TRBJ2-3 | . | TRBV14 | . | TGTGCCAGCAGCCAAGACCCCTTTCAGACCCTCGGGACAGATACGCAGTATTTT | CASSQDPFQTLGTDTQYF
TRBJ2-7 | . | TRBV4-1 | . | TGCGCCAGCAGCCATTCGACAGGCGGTTACGAGCAGTACTTC | CASSHSTGGYEQYF
TRBJ2-6 | . | TRBV7-6 | . | TGTGCCAGCAGCTTAACGGTTGGGGCCAACGTCCTGACTTTC | CASSLTVGANVLTF
TRBJ2-2 | . | TRBV6-5 | . | TGTGCCAGCAGGCTTCTAGCAACCGGGGAGCTGTTTTTT | CASRLLATGELFF
TRBJ1-6 | . | TRBV15 | TRBD1 | TGTGCCACCAGCAGAGTGCCAGGGGGCTCCTATAATTCACCCCTCCACTTT | CATSRVPGGSYNSPLHF
TRBJ1-1 | few | TRBV11-2 | TRBD1 | TGTGCCAGCAGCCCATGGACAGGGGGGGGCACTGAAGCTTTCTTT | CASSPWTGGGTEAFF
TRBJ2-5 | . | TRBV4-2 | . | TGTGCCAGCAGCCAAACCCTTTCAGGAGGCGAGACCCAGTACTTC | CASSQTLSGGETQYF
TRBJ2-3 | . | TRBV4-1 | . | TGCGCCAGCAGCCGAGGGGATACGCAGTATTTT | CASSRGDTQYF
TRBJ2-1 | . | TRBV6-5 | TRBD2 | TGTGCCAGCAGTTACTCACTAGCGGGAGGGGAGCAGTTCTTC | CASSYSLAGGEQFF
TRBJ1-4 | once | TRBV6-5 | . | TGTGCCAGCAGCCCAGCGGGATGGGGTGAAAAACTGTTTTTT | CASSPAGWGEKLFF
TRBJ2-7 | . | TRBV5-6 | TRBD2 | TGTGCCAGCAGCTTTGGGAGCGGGGGGGCGTACGAGCAGTACTTC | CASSFGSGGAYEQYF
TRBJ2-7 | . | TRBV27 | TRBD1 | TGTGCCAGCAGTATCCTCCCCCCGGGACAGGGTACCTACGAGCAGTGCTTC | CASSILPPGQGTYEQCF
TRBJ2-2 | once | TRBV5-1 | . | TGCGCCAGCAGGGAGGGACCGAACACCGGGGAGCTGTTTTTT | CASREGPNTGELFF
TRBJ1-1 | . | TRBV11-2 | . | TGTGCCAGCAGCTTAAGCTGGAACACTGAAGCTTTCTTT | CASSLSWNTEAFF
TRBJ1-5 | once | TRBV18 | . | TGTGCCAGCTCTTCCCTAGGAGATAGCAATCAGCCCCAGCATTTT | CASSSLGDSNQPQHF
TRBJ2-7 | . | TRBV11-2 | TRBD1 | TGTGCCAGCAGCTTAGGGATGCAGGGGGTGAGCTCCTACGAGCAGTACTTC | CASSLGMQGVSSYEQYF
TRBJ2-7 | . | TRBV9 | . | TGTGCCAGCAGCGTAGCCCCAGCGGCCTCCTACGAGCAGTACTTC | CASSVAPAASYEQYF
TRBJ2-1 | few | TRBV2 | . | TGTGCCAGCAGTGAAATATTAGACAATGAGCAGTTCTTC | CASSEILDNEQFF
TRBJ2-7 | . | TRBV19 | TRBD1 | TGTGCCAGTAGTTCCGGGACAGGGGCTTACGAGCAGTACTTC | CASSSGTGAYEQYF
TRBJ1-1 | . | TRBV4-1 | . | TGCGCCAGCAGCCAACTACCCCCGGGAACTGAAGCTTTCTTT | CASSQLPPGTEAFF
TRBJ2-3 | . | TRBV5-1 | . | TGCGCCAGCAGCTTCTGGGACAACCCATCCACAGATACGCAGTATTTT | CASSFWDNPSTDTQYF
TRBJ2-7 | . | TRBV4-1 | TRBD1 | TGCGCCAGCAGCCAAGGGCGGACAGGCTCCTACGAGCAGTACTTC | CASSQGRTGSYEQYF
TRBJ2-5 | . | TRBV18 | TRBD1 | TGTGCCAGCTCACTAACAGGGGGCAAGGAGACCCAGTACTTC | CASSLTGGKETQYF
TRBJ1-1 | . | TRBV19 | TRBD1 | TGTGCCAGTAGCACAGGGGGCTACGGTACTGAAGCTTTCTTT | CASSTGGYGTEAFF
TRBJ2-2 | . | TRBV6-1 | . | TGTGCCAGCAGTGGAGATAGTACGTGGGGGGACAACACCGGGGAGCTGTTTTTT | CASSGDSTWGDNTGELFF
TRBJ1-5 | . | TRBV6-5 | . | TGTGCCAGCAGTTACTCCCAGGGCAATCAGCCCCAGCATTTT | CASSYSQGNQPQHF
TRBJ2-7 | . | TRBV27 | TRBD1 | TGTGCCAGCAGTTTGGGACAGGGGGCGAAGACCTACGAGCAGTACTTC | CASSLGQGAKTYEQYF
TRBJ1-4 | . | TRBV27 | . | TGTGCCAGCAGTTACAGGGATCCTAATGAAAAACTGTTTTTT | CASSYRDPNEKLFF
TRBJ2-7 | few | TRBV5-8 | TRBD1 | TGTGCCAGCAGCCCAGGACAGGGCAAGTACGAGCAGTACTTC | CASSPGQGKYEQYF
TRBJ1-1 | . | TRBV7-2 | . | TGTGCCAGCGAGCTTAATAAGTCCCCGGACAGATTGAACACTGAAGCTTTCTTT | CASELNKSPDRLNTEAFF
TRBJ1-4 | once | TRBV25-1 | TRBD1 | TGTGCCAGCAGTGCGGGACAGGGCCTTGAAAAACTGTTTTTT | CASSAGQGLEKLFF
TRBJ1-2 | . | TRBV19 | TRBD1 | TGTGCCAGTAGTCAAGCCCCGGGACAGGATTACTATGGCTACACCTTC | CASSQAPGQDYYGYTF
TRBJ2-3 | . | TRBV27 | . | TGTGCCAGCAGTTTATTCGCAGGGGTGGGTACGCAGTATTTT | CASSLFAGVGTQYF
TRBJ1-1 | few | TRBV5-6 | . | TGTGCCAGCAGCTTGACGACAGTCACTGAAGCTTTCTTT | CASSLTTVTEAFF
TRBJ2-1 | . | TRBV6-5 | TRBD1 | TGTGCCAGCAGTTACCCGGGACAGGGTACTTCAGATGAGCAGTTCTTC | CASSYPGQGTSDEQFF
TRBJ2-5 | once | TRBV6-5 | TRBD1 | TGTGCCAGCAGCCCCGGGACAGGGAGGGAGCAGTACTTC | CASSPGTGREQYF
TRBJ2-2 | . | TRBV27 | TRBD2 | TGTGCCAGCAGTTCAACGGGACTAGCGGGGGGTTCAACCGGGGAGCTGTTTTTT | CASSSTGLAGGSTGELFF
TRBJ2-7 | once | TRBV2 | TRBD1 | TGTGCCAGCAGTGTACTTTTTTGGGACAGTCACTACGAGCAGTACTTC | CASSVLFWDSHYEQYF
TRBJ2-2 | . | TRBV5-1 | TRBD1 | TGCGCCAGCAGCACAGGACAGGGGTCGGACGGGGAGCTGTTTTTT | CASSTGQGSDGELFF
TRBJ2-7 | . | TRBV16 | . | TGTGCCAGCAGCCAATCCCCCGGGTCCTCCTACGAGCAGTACTTC | CASSQSPGSSYEQYF
TRBJ2-2 | . | TRBV6-5 | TRBD1 | TGTGCCAGCAGCCAAGACAGGGCGGACACCGGGGAGCTGTTTTTT | CASSQDRADTGELFF
TRBJ2-7 | . | TRBV19 | TRBD2 | TGTGCCAGTAGTTGGCGACTAGCGGGATACGAGCAGTACTTC | CASSWRLAGYEQYF
TRBJ2-7 | . | TRBV9 | TRBD1 | TGTGCCAGCAGCGTAAGTCAGGGGACAGACTACGAGCAGTACTTC | CASSVSQGTDYEQYF
TRBJ2-7 | . | TRBV5-6 | . | TGTGCCAGCAGCTTTCAAGGGGGGGTTGACGAGCAGTACTTC | CASSFQGGVDEQYF
TRBJ2-1 | . | TRBV7-6 | . | TGTGCCAGCAGCCTGAGTGACAGCTACTACAATGAGCAGTTCTTC | CASSLSDSYYNEQFF
TRBJ2-7 | . | TRBV21-1 | . | TGTGCCAGCCGCCCTTGGAGAGGAGAATGCCATCCCCACGAGCAGTACTTC | CASRPWRGECHPHEQYF
TRBJ1-5 | . | TRBV27 | TRBD1 | TGTGCCAGCAGTTCGGGAGGGGGACAGGGCAGAATTCCTTTTAATCAGCCCCAGCATTTT | CASSSGGGQGRIPFNQPQHF
TRBJ1-4 | . | TRBV5-6 | TRBD1 | TGTGCCAGCAGCTTGGCCATGGCAGGGGGTGAAAAACTGTTTTTT | CASSLAMAGGEKLFF
TRBJ2-3 | few | TRBV6-4 | TRBD2 | TGTGCCAGCAGTGACTCGCCAGCGGGGGGGGATACGCAGTATTTT | CASSDSPAGGDTQYF
TRBJ1-2 | . | TRBV7-2 | . | TGTGCCAGCAGCTTAGTAACTCCAGGGGCTTACTATGGCTACACCTTC | CASSLVTPGAYYGYTF